This TCR beta chain is from a study of technical replicates of blood from a handful of donors. Generated by immunoSEQ multiplex PCR, the TCRdb table keeps only in-frame clones and is missing some. The repertoire consists of 65,000 to 85,000 clones, with 95% to 97% occurring once and the leading ten covering around 0.2%. This clone was seen once. From germline, CDR1 is MDHEN and CDR2 SYDVKM. The ends lost 8 bases at V and 7 bases at J; junction bases unmatched: 13. The CDR3 consists of 15 residues. The chain couples TRBV28 to TRBJ1-2; 10 bases fit TRBD1. Sequencing was performed on T cells isolated from PBMCs. The sequence was collected from a human donor in good health. The CDR3 DNA follows: TGTGCCAGCGGTACTACCGGGACAGGGGAGTTTGGCTACACCTTC. It is translated as CASGTTGTGEFGYTF.